This TCR beta chain was sequenced for a study of regulatory T cells in long-lasting Graves disease. Regarding the study as a whole: Public clonotype sharing was higher in persistent than newly diagnosed patients.

This CDR3 is built from 14 residues. Germline CDR1 and CDR2: SGDLS and YYNGEE. Points on this clonotype: Its specificity is not known. At one of its ends the junction is not consistent with the germline gene, which may arise from a read error.

TCR beta libraries were built with iRepertoire HTBI primers and Arm-PCR of CDR3 regions. Each CDR3 protein gets one entry after TCRdb re-called the multiplex PCR reads with MiXCR. The data hold a few hundred thousand distinct CDR3 sequences, with approximately 23% observed a single time. Time point: persistent/refractory GD, antithyroid drugs over 5 years with positive TRAb. From RNA extracted from PBMCs, the TCR library was made. EDTA tubes received roughly 10 milliliters of drawn peripheral blood. This clonotype originated in a female donor with Graves disease. The rearrangement uses TRBV9 and TRBJ1-1; D perhaps matches TRBD1 (6 bases). Sequencing was performed on peripheral blood mononuclear cells (PBMCs), taken when the disease was refractory, from a patient treated with antithyroid drugs. The CDR3 sequence is CANSVQQGGTEAFF. The CDR3 coding sequence is TGTGCCAACAGCGTACAACAGGGAGGGACTGAAGCTTTCTTT.